This T cell receptor (beta chain) was profiled in a study of Graves' ophthalmopathy and Graves' hyperthyroidism. This clonotype was detected a few times. Amplification of TCR beta CDR3 regions used RNA transcripts. Second-round multiplex PCR followed a first-round RT-PCR using HTBI primers. TCRdb itself ran the multiplex PCR reads through MiXCR, one entry per CDR3 protein. The data hold 740,000 or so distinct CDR3 sequences, with 35% to 50% observed a single time. V lost 6 bases and J 5 bases, leaving 14 bases between the germline ends. This CDR3 has 12 amino acids. In germline, CDR1 is DFQATT, CDR2 SNEGSKA (reference sequence).

Sequencing used peripheral blood. This TCR derives from an adult man with Graves' ophthalmopathy. The chain employs TRBV20-1 and TRBJ2-7; D is undetermined. In nucleotides, the CDR3 is TGCAGTGCCGGGCCCAGGATCCACGAGCAGTACTTC. This sequence encodes CSAGPRIHEQYF.